The 22 T cell receptor beta chains reported below all come from one sample, sequenced in a study of beta chain features in type 1 diabetes. Whole-study findings and limits: TCRB CDR3s from Type 1 diabetes patients were moderately but significantly shorter in all four CD4+ subsets.

These receptors are not linked to any known antigen. What was sequenced were expressed TCRB transcripts, since all of the isolated RNA had been reverse transcribed. Clones were read by immunoSEQ multiplex PCR, and TCRdb kept only the in-frame ones, dropping some. The table includes 600,000 to 700,000 clones, roughly 12% detected once. Sequenced sample: naive CD4+ T cells from blood. These receptors were taken from a man aged 18-30 years with type 1 diabetes.

This clone was seen more than once but under ten times. The rearrangement joins TRBV6-1 to TRBJ1-1; no definite D call. Germline V gives CDR1 MNHNS, CDR2 SASEGT. V was cut by 2 bases and J by 3 bases, with 4 bases left in between. The CDR3 is 12 residues long. CDR3 coding DNA: TGTGCCAGCAGTGAACTGGACACTGAAGCTTTCTTT. Protein product: CASSELDTEAFF.

This clone was observed once. The chain links TRBV30 to TRBJ1-3; 8 bases are a match to TRBD1. Germline values: CDR1 GTSNPN, CDR2 SVGIG (reference sequence). V shed 1 base, J shed 0 bases, and the junction held 5 bases outside the gene matches. The CDR3 consists of 16 residues. DNA for the CDR3: TGTGCCTGGAGTGGGGACAGGACCTTCTCTGGAAACACCATATATTTT. Residues: CAWSGDRTFSGNTIYF. Drawing the rest from reference TRBV30 and TRBJ1-3, the complete variable domain is SQTIHQWPATLVQPVGSPLSLECTVEGTSNPNLYWYRQAAGRGLQLLFYSVGIGQISSEVPQNLSASRPQDRQFILSSKKLLLSDSGFYLCAWSGDRTFSGNTIYFGEGSWLTVV.

The CDR3 sequence is CASSAGEGLGSYEQYF. The CDR3 DNA reads TGTGCCAGCAGCGCCGGTGAGGGCTTGGGCTCCTACGAGCAGTACTTC. The chain recombines TRBV27 with TRBJ2-7; weak D call: TRBD2 (5 bases). The CDR3 length is 16 residues. Germline V gives CDR1 MNHEY, CDR2 SMNVEV (reference sequence). Trimming stripped 6 bases from V and 0 bases from J, with 18 bases between.

This clone was detected only a few times. This chain links TRBV5-1 with TRBJ2-7, with 11 bases fitting TRBD1. CDR1 and CDR2 (germline): SGHRS, YFSETQ. The CDR3 spans 15 residues. After removal of 7 bases from V and 1 base from J, the junction contained 7 bases not matched to a gene. The CDR3 protein is CASGSGQGASYEQYF. Written as DNA, the CDR3 is TGCGCCAGCGGGTCAGGACAGGGGGCTTCCTACGAGCAGTACTTC.

This clone was picked up a small number of times. This rearrangement joins TRBV5-6 to TRBJ1-2; 11 bases fit TRBD1. The ends lost 4 bases at V and 7 bases at J; junction bases unmatched: 6. From germline, CDR1 is SGHDT and CDR2 YYEEEE. CDR3 size: 14 residues. CDR3 protein: CASSPGQGAIGYTF. As DNA, the CDR3 is TGTGCCAGCAGCCCTGGACAGGGGGCGATTGGCTACACCTTC.

The chain carries TRBV25-1 and TRBJ2-7; 9 nucleotides align to TRBD2. CDR1 and CDR2 (germline): MGHDK, SYGVNS. V was clipped by 7 bases and J by 4 bases; unmatched bases: 5. The CDR3 has 13 residues. The CDR3 region is CASKPSGEYEQYF. DNA of the CDR3: TGTGCCAGCAAGCCTAGCGGGGAATACGAGCAGTACTTC.

The sample holds a few counts of this clone. The rearrangement joins TRBV5-1 to TRBJ1-6; D uncertain. Trimming removed 0 bases at V and 8 bases at J, with 6 bases between. The CDR3 has 13 amino acids. The germline gives CDR1 SGHRS, CDR2 YFSETQ. The CDR3: CASSLGVDSPLHF. The CDR3 DNA sequence: TGCGCCAGCAGCTTGGGGGTTGATTCACCCCTCCACTTT.

The J gene is TRBJ2-2, the V gene TRBV27; D is uncertain. The CDR3 totals 17 residues. V lost 1 base and J 0 bases, leaving 12 bases between the germline ends. Germline V CDR1 and CDR2: MNHEY, SMNVEV (reference sequence). The CDR3 nucleotides are TGTGCCAGCAGTTTATTCGGGTCTTTGGCGAACACCGGGGAGCTGTTTTTT. Translating gives CASSLFGSLANTGELFF.

This clone showed up just a few times. The chain has TRBV15 and TRBJ1-1, with D perhaps TRBD1 (5 bases). The CDR3 has 16 amino acids. Germline-derived CDR1 and CDR2 are LNHNV and YYDKDF (reference sequence). The ends were cut back, 1 base at V and 0 bases at J, with 12 bases in the middle. Here the CDR3 DNA reads TGTGCCACCAGCAGAGTCTGGGGGAACTTGAACACTGAAGCTTTCTTT. The encoded protein is CATSRVWGNLNTEAFF.

The rearrangement joins TRBV7-3 to TRBJ2-1, with 9 bases aligning to TRBD1. Germline assignment: CDR1 SGHTA and CDR2 FQGTGA. The CDR3 covers 16 residues. J lost 5 bases, V lost 4 bases, and 9 bases had no gene match. This CDR3 is CASSSYRGLPDNEQFF. The CDR3, as DNA: TGTGCCAGCAGCTCCTACAGGGGGCTACCCGACAATGAGCAGTTCTTC.

V usage is TRBV7-2 and J usage is TRBJ2-5; a weak D match, TRBD2 (7 bases). Germline V gene sequence: CDR1 SGHTA, CDR2 FQGNSA. Deletions cut 4 bases from V and 4 bases from J, with 16 bases between. The CDR3 consists of 15 residues. The CDR3 region has the DNA TGTGCCAGCAGCTCACTCCTGGGAGGGGGAGAGACCCAGTACTTC. This sequence encodes CASSSLLGGGETQYF.

This clone was seen a few times. The rearrangement links TRBV28 to TRBJ2-2; D gene unclear. The CDR3 loop spans 15 amino acids. The V end lost 2 bases, the J end lost 6 bases, and 13 bases lay between the germline ends. The germline V gene has CDR1 MDHEN and CDR2 SYDVKM. The CDR3 region has the DNA TGTGCCAGCAGTTTAGACGTTCAGGTGGCCGGGGAGCTGTTTTTT. It specifies CASSLDVQVAGELFF.

The V call is TRBV13, the J call TRBJ1-6, with a weak D call TRBD1 (5 bases). There are 15 residues in the CDR3. V lost 6 bases, J lost 8 bases, and 17 bases lay in between. Germline V gives CDR1 PRHDT, CDR2 FYEKMQ (reference sequence). The DNA of the CDR3 is TGTGCCAGCAGGGGACGACAGCTACAACATTCACCCCTCCACTTT. Protein: CASRGRQLQHSPLHF.

The gene calls are TRBV30 and TRBJ2-5; 7 positions agree with TRBD1. The germline CDR1 and CDR2 sequences are GTSNPN and SVGIG (reference sequence). This CDR3 region has 15 residues. Germline trimming cut 2 bases from V and 4 bases from J; bases unmatched to any gene: 10. Here the CDR3 DNA reads TGTGCCTGGAGTAAGAGTGACAGGGTAACAGAGACCCAGTACTTC. It codes for CAWSKSDRVTETQYF.

This clone was seen more than once but under ten times. CDR3 coding DNA: TGTGCCAGCTCACCCGGGACAGCGTATAATTCACCCCTCCACTTT. It yields the protein CASSPGTAYNSPLHF. The genes are TRBV18 and TRBJ1-6, with 7 bases aligning to TRBD1. This CDR3 has 15 amino acids. The V and J ends lost 3 bases and 4 bases, in that order; junction bases with no gene match: 3. Germline CDR1 KGHSH, CDR2 LQKENI.

The V gene is TRBV28, the J gene TRBJ1-2, with D unresolved. V was shortened by 6 bases and J by 4 bases, with 18 bases between the two germline ends. CDR3 size: 15 residues. Germline V gene data show CDR1 as MDHEN and CDR2 as SYDVKM. As DNA, the CDR3 is TGTGCCAGCAGCCCCACGCTAGGACGCCGCTATGGCTACACCTTC. Protein: CASSPTLGRRYGYTF.

This clone turned up a few times. Other DNA sequences in the sample encode the same CDR3. This chain links TRBV28 with TRBJ2-7, with D unclear. This CDR3 comprises 10 residues. Germline V gene lookup returns CDR1 MDHEN and CDR2 SYDVKM. V lost 5 bases and J 3 bases, leaving 2 bases between the germline ends. Here the CDR3 DNA reads TGTGCCAGCAGTGACTACGAGCAGTACTTC. It codes for CASSDYEQYF. The full variable domain, completed using reference TRBV28 and TRBJ2-7, is DVKVTQSSRYLVKRTGEKVFLECVQDMDHENMFWYRQDPGLGLRLIYFSYDVKMKEKGDIPEGYSVSREKKERFSLILESASTNQTSMYLCASSDYEQYFGPGTRLTVT.

The table lists this clone with a few counts. The chain carries TRBV10-3 and TRBJ1-1; D is undetermined. CDR1 and CDR2 from the germline V gene are ENHRY and SYGVKD. V was trimmed by 7 bases and J by 5 bases, leaving 14 bases between them. The CDR3 covers 13 residues. CDR3 in DNA: TGTGCCATCACCCTGGACGGAACAACTGAAGCTTTCTTT. Protein product: CAITLDGTTEAFF.

V and J are TRBV19 and TRBJ1-2; perhaps TRBD1 as D (5 bases). Per germline, CDR1 LNHDA and CDR2 SQIVND (reference sequence). V lost 3 bases to trimming and J lost 3 bases, with 11 bases between them. The CDR3 length is 14 residues. The CDR3 DNA reads TGTGCCAGTAGTATCGTTACAGGCGACTATGGCTACACCTTC. It encodes CASSIVTGDYGYTF.

Remarks on this clone: The sample carries other DNA sequences with the same CDR3. The CDR3 DNA reads TGTGCCATCAGCCCCGGGAGCTACGAGCAGTACTTC. This encodes CAISPGSYEQYF. The chain recombines TRBV10-3 with TRBJ2-7; tentatively, D is TRBD2 (6 bases). The length of the CDR3 is 12 residues. Trimming took off 6 bases at V and 3 bases at J, with 9 bases between the two ends. Germline CDR1 is ENHRY and CDR2 is SYGVKD.

The chain employs TRBV28 and TRBJ2-7, with 7 bases matching TRBD1. Per the germline V gene, CDR1 is MDHEN and CDR2 is SYDVKM. The V gene end was trimmed by 6 bases and the J gene end by 2 bases; junction bases not matched to a gene: 7. CDR3 length equals 14 residues. CDR3 residues: CASRRQGSTYEQYF. The CDR3 DNA reads TGTGCCAGCAGACGACAGGGTTCTACCTACGAGCAGTACTTC. The full variable domain, rest sourced from reference TRBV28 and TRBJ2-7, is DVKVTQSSRYLVKRTGEKVFLECVQDMDHENMFWYRQDPGLGLRLIYFSYDVKMKEKGDIPEGYSVSREKKERFSLILESASTNQTSMYLCASRRQGSTYEQYFGPGTRLTVT.

In its sample, this clone was seen a few times. This chain uses TRBV9 with TRBJ2-5; 7 bases line up with TRBD2. CDR1 and CDR2 from the germline V gene are SGDLS and YYNGEE. The CDR3 is made up of 15 amino acids. J was trimmed by 1 base and V by 4 bases; bases with no gene match: 7. CDR3 loop: CASSPPRGVQETQYF. As DNA, the CDR3 is TGTGCCAGCAGCCCCCCCCGGGGGGTCCAAGAGACCCAGTACTTC.